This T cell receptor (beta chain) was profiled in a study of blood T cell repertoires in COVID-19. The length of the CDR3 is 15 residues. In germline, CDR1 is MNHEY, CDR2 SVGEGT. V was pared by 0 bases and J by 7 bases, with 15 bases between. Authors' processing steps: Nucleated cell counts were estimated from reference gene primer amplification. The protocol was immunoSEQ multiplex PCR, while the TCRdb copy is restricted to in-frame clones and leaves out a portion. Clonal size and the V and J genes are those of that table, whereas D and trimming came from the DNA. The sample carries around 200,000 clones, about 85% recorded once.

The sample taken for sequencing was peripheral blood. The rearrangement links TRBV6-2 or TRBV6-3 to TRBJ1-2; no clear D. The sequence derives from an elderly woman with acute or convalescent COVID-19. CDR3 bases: TGTGCCAGCAGTTACTCGGGAGGAAGGCACTCTGGCTACACCTTC. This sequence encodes CASSYSGGRHSGYTF.